The rows below give T cell receptor beta chains drawn from one sample of a study of blood T cell repertoires in COVID-19. TCRdb keeps only in-frame clones here, not all; method: immunoSEQ multiplex PCR. The sample consists of under 70,000 clones, around 80% of them appearing once. Sequenced input: peripheral blood. The receptor source for this set is a woman at least 80 years old with active or convalescent COVID-19. Each CDR3 is given without its conserved first and last residue.

J: TRBJ1-2; V: TRBV7-8; CDR3: ASSLGSTYGYT
J: TRBJ1-4; V: TRBV11-2; CDR3: ASSFRGQGLEKLF
J: TRBJ1-2; V: TRBV24-1; CDR3: ATSDPTGHGYT
J: TRBJ1-2; V: TRBV2; CDR3: ASSVEGAGYGYT
J: TRBJ1-4; V: TRBV6-5; CDR3: ASSGLQGLPEKLF
J: TRBJ1-3; V: TRBV7-6; CDR3: ASSSLGQASGNTIY
J: TRBJ1-2; V: TRBV6-4; CDR3: ASSETGNYGYT
J: TRBJ1-2; V: TRBV5-4; CDR3: ASSLFSGDYGYT
J: TRBJ1-2; V: TRBV2; CDR3: ASTYAGEHGYT
J: TRBJ1-5; V: TRBV9; CDR3: ASSSGLSNQPQH
J: TRBJ1-3; V: TRBV29-1; CDR3: SILSGSGNTIY
J: TRBJ1-1; V: TRBV3-1/TRBV3-2; CDR3: ASRIQGVNTEAF
J: TRBJ1-2; V: TRBV19; CDR3: ASSEDRNANYGYT
J: TRBJ1-5; V: TRBV7-9; CDR3: ASSSDRGWGNQPQH
J: TRBJ1-2; V: TRBV5-1; CDR3: ASSLGSGGINYGYT
J: TRBJ1-2; V: TRBV12-5; CDR3: ASGRGGRAHYGYT
J: TRBJ1-6; V: TRBV19; CDR3: ASSIGQATGPLH
J: TRBJ1-4; V: TRBV10-3; CDR3: AISESLPIRDRAEKLF
J: TRBJ2-7; V: TRBV5-6; CDR3: ASSHLGPSYEQY
J: TRBJ1-3; V: TRBV9; CDR3: ASSRQAGEGNTIY
J: TRBJ2-3; V: TRBV7-8; CDR3: ASSFYGTVSTDTQY
J: TRBJ1-1; V: TRBV7-6; CDR3: ASSLAPSGQETEAF
J: TRBJ2-5; V: TRBV10-3; CDR3: AISELAGGQETQY
J: TRBJ2-5; V: TRBV7-8; CDR3: ASSTDRSSFQETQY
J: TRBJ1-5; V: TRBV19; CDR3: ASSMWTFDSNQPQH
J: TRBJ2-5; V: TRBV9; CDR3: ASSVVAGTGEETQY
J: TRBJ2-7; V: TRBV27; CDR3: ASSSGTAFEQY
J: TRBJ2-7; V: TRBV14; CDR3: ASSPGYEQY
J: TRBJ1-4; V: TRBV5-1; CDR3: ASSFGGTEKLF
J: TRBJ1-5; V: TRBV2; CDR3: ASREFQGGFSNQPQH
J: TRBJ1-1; V: TRBV6-1; CDR3: ASSELRGGDTEAF
J: TRBJ1-6; V: TRBV9; CDR3: ASSPQGDNSPLH
J: TRBJ2-3; V: TRBV6-1; CDR3: ASSESQVMDTQY
J: TRBJ1-1; V: TRBV5-1; CDR3: ASSPQGRGTEAF
J: TRBJ1-5; V: TRBV19; CDR3: ASSITLAGGNQPQH
J: TRBJ2-5; V: TRBV11-3; CDR3: ASSLGIAGGGETQY
J: TRBJ2-1; V: TRBV7-9; CDR3: ASSLGSSYNEQF
J: TRBJ1-5; V: TRBV19; CDR3: ASSIGADGPQH
J: TRBJ2-2; V: TRBV19; CDR3: ASSIRAPMNTGELF
J: TRBJ2-5; V: TRBV6-5; CDR3: ASSYSGGAGETQY
J: TRBJ1-2; V: TRBV3-1/TRBV3-2; CDR3: ASSQVAGNYGYT
J: TRBJ1-6; V: TRBV5-4; CDR3: ASSSGQGRNSPLH
J: TRBJ1-1; V: TRBV3-1/TRBV3-2; CDR3: ASSQGVDRI
J: TRBJ2-7; V: TRBV5-1; CDR3: ASSSTGTGDRNEQY
J: TRBJ1-3; V: TRBV5-4; CDR3: ASSSSGSGNTIY
J: TRBJ2-4; V: TRBV5-1; CDR3: ASSDQTGIAKNIQY
J: TRBJ1-3; V: TRBV5-4; CDR3: ASSTLGGSGNTIY
J: TRBJ1-4; V: TRBV6-5; CDR3: ASSYSCRRVREKLF
J: TRBJ2-2; V: TRBV3-1/TRBV3-2; CDR3: ASSQLPGGYTGELF
J: TRBJ1-6; V: TRBV4-1; CDR3: ASSQVDEGRVPLH
J: TRBJ2-7; V: TRBV14; CDR3: ASSHGTEAYEQY
J: TRBJ1-3; V: TRBV5-4; CDR3: ASSLDQGPSGNTIY
J: TRBJ2-5; V: TRBV19; CDR3: ASSTLVAETQY
J: TRBJ1-2; V: TRBV20-1; CDR3: SASEVYGYT
J: TRBJ2-2; V: TRBV9; CDR3: ASRKTGDYTGELF